A selection of T cell receptor beta chains follows, all from one sample in a study of shared clonotypes between healthy human individuals. This table comes from immunoSEQ multiplex PCR, and its TCRdb copy is limited to in-frame clones, with some not included. The table records about 480,000 clones, over 60% of them present only once. Sequenced sample: PBMCs. The receptors originated from a woman aged 40 to 49 in good health. Some clones in this sample may be carry-over from other donors' samples. CDR3s include the opening cysteine and the closing phenylalanine or tryptophan. A D gene is named only where the DNA matches it firmly. Some rows have no size entry. The others give once, few or many, or a class for an expanded clone.

D gene: TRBD1
V gene: TRBV5-1
clone size: .
J gene: TRBJ2-1
CDR3 protein: CASRRTGRNEQFF
CDR3 DNA: TGCGCCAGCAGACGGACAGGGAGGAATGAGCAGTTCTTC

D gene: TRBD2
V gene: TRBV19
clone size: many
J gene: TRBJ2-1
CDR3 protein: CASSNLIGFWRETSEQFF
CDR3 DNA: TGTGCCAGTAGTAACCTGATTGGTTTCTGGCGGGAGACGAGTGAGCAGTTCTTC

D gene: .
V gene: TRBV2
clone size: .
J gene: TRBJ2-5
CDR3 protein: CASKEGGGETQYF
CDR3 DNA: TGTGCCAGCAAGGAGGGGGGGGGAGAGACCCAGTACTTC

D gene: .
V gene: TRBV30
clone size: once
J gene: TRBJ2-5
CDR3 protein: CAWSMGETQYF
CDR3 DNA: TGTGCCTGGAGTATGGGAGAGACCCAGTACTTC

D gene: TRBD2
V gene: TRBV29-1
clone size: .
J gene: TRBJ2-1
CDR3 protein: CSVRGQASGTYNEQFF
CDR3 DNA: TGCAGCGTTAGAGGTCAAGCTAGCGGGACCTACAATGAGCAGTTCTTC

D gene: TRBD1
V gene: TRBV7-9
clone size: .
J gene: TRBJ2-1
CDR3 protein: CASSSGTVDNEQFF
CDR3 DNA: TGTGCCAGCAGCTCCGGGACAGTAGACAATGAGCAGTTCTTC

D gene: .
V gene: TRBV28
clone size: .
J gene: TRBJ1-2
CDR3 protein: CASRYRPGLIYGYTF
CDR3 DNA: TGTGCCAGCAGATATCGGCCGGGACTGATCTATGGCTACACCTTC

D gene: TRBD1
V gene: TRBV19
clone size: .
J gene: TRBJ1-2
CDR3 protein: CASSPQTGDYGYTF
CDR3 DNA: TGTGCCAGTAGTCCCCAGACAGGGGACTATGGCTACACCTTC

D gene: TRBD1
V gene: TRBV5-1
clone size: .
J gene: TRBJ1-1
CDR3 protein: CASGQGQLNTEAFF
CDR3 DNA: TGCGCCAGCGGACAGGGACAACTGAACACTGAAGCTTTCTTT

D gene: .
V gene: TRBV20-1
clone size: once
J gene: TRBJ2-5
CDR3 protein: CSATAQETQYF
CDR3 DNA: TGCAGTGCTACAGCGCAAGAGACCCAGTACTTC

D gene: .
V gene: TRBV6-1
clone size: .
J gene: TRBJ2-3
CDR3 protein: CASSDYTDTQYF
CDR3 DNA: TGTGCCAGCAGTGACTATACAGATACGCAGTATTTT

D gene: TRBD1
V gene: TRBV7-3
clone size: .
J gene: TRBJ2-7
CDR3 protein: CASSPFGDRGEQYF
CDR3 DNA: TGTGCCAGCAGCCCCTTCGGGGACAGGGGAGAGCAGTACTTC

D gene: TRBD2
V gene: TRBV7-2
clone size: .
J gene: TRBJ2-7
CDR3 protein: CASSPGRTSDEQYF
CDR3 DNA: TGTGCCAGCAGTCCCGGTCGGACTAGCGACGAGCAGTACTTC

D gene: .
V gene: TRBV10-3
clone size: few
J gene: TRBJ2-5
CDR3 protein: CAISARAQETQYF
CDR3 DNA: TGTGCCATCAGTGCCAGGGCCCAAGAGACCCAGTACTTC

D gene: TRBD1
V gene: TRBV5-1
clone size: .
J gene: TRBJ1-1
CDR3 protein: CASSLGDSYTEAFF
CDR3 DNA: TGCGCCAGCAGCTTGGGGGACAGCTACACTGAAGCTTTCTTT

D gene: .
V gene: TRBV9
clone size: .
J gene: TRBJ2-2
CDR3 protein: CASSVIGNTGELFF
CDR3 DNA: TGTGCCAGCAGCGTAATAGGGAACACCGGGGAGCTGTTTTTT

D gene: .
V gene: TRBV28
clone size: .
J gene: TRBJ2-7
CDR3 protein: CASRSSGSSYEQYF
CDR3 DNA: TGTGCCAGCAGGAGTAGCGGTAGCTCCTACGAGCAGTACTTC

D gene: .
V gene: TRBV5-1
clone size: few
J gene: TRBJ2-1
CDR3 protein: CASSLEAGTNNEQFF
CDR3 DNA: TGCGCCAGCAGCTTGGAGGCAGGGACAAACAATGAGCAGTTCTTC

D gene: .
V gene: TRBV7-8
clone size: .
J gene: TRBJ2-5
CDR3 protein: CASSSQETQYF
CDR3 DNA: TGTGCCAGCAGCTCCCAAGAGACCCAGTACTTC

D gene: .
V gene: TRBV15
clone size: .
J gene: TRBJ2-1
CDR3 protein: CATSSGGDEQFF
CDR3 DNA: TGTGCCACCAGCAGTGGTGGGGATGAGCAGTTCTTC

D gene: .
V gene: TRBV9
clone size: .
J gene: TRBJ2-1
CDR3 protein: CASSVQGINNEQFF
CDR3 DNA: TGTGCCAGCAGCGTTCAGGGCATAAACAATGAGCAGTTCTTC

D gene: TRBD2
V gene: TRBV13
clone size: .
J gene: TRBJ2-3
CDR3 protein: CASSDGTSYNTQYF
CDR3 DNA: TGTGCCAGCAGCGATGGGACTAGCTATAATACGCAGTATTTT

D gene: .
V gene: TRBV19
clone size: .
J gene: TRBJ2-3
CDR3 protein: CATGWSGLSTDTQYF
CDR3 DNA: TGTGCCACGGGGTGGAGCGGACTTAGCACAGATACGCAGTATTTT

D gene: TRBD2
V gene: TRBV5-4
clone size: .
J gene: TRBJ2-3
CDR3 protein: CASSIGLAEADTQYF
CDR3 DNA: TGTGCCAGCAGCATAGGACTAGCAGAGGCAGATACGCAGTATTTT

D gene: .
V gene: TRBV7-3
clone size: .
J gene: TRBJ1-1
CDR3 protein: CASSLTGRQGNTEAFF
CDR3 DNA: TGTGCCAGCAGCTTAACAGGGCGTCAGGGGAACACTGAAGCTTTCTTT

D gene: .
V gene: TRBV5-1
clone size: once
J gene: TRBJ2-5
CDR3 protein: CAIRMIGQETQYF
CDR3 DNA: TGCGCCATCAGAATGATAGGGCAAGAGACCCAGTACTTC

D gene: TRBD2
V gene: TRBV2
clone size: few
J gene: TRBJ2-1
CDR3 protein: CASRRETSGYNEQFF
CDR3 DNA: TGTGCCAGCAGGCGAGAGACTAGCGGATACAATGAGCAGTTCTTC

D gene: .
V gene: TRBV27
clone size: .
J gene: TRBJ2-1
CDR3 protein: CASSQSYNEQFF
CDR3 DNA: TGTGCCAGCAGCCAGTCCTACAATGAGCAGTTCTTC

D gene: TRBD2
V gene: TRBV5-1
clone size: .
J gene: TRBJ2-7
CDR3 protein: CASSLERGLADPGSYEQYF
CDR3 DNA: TGCGCCAGCAGCTTGGAGAGGGGACTAGCAGACCCTGGGTCCTACGAGCAGTACTTC

D gene: TRBD1
V gene: TRBV28
clone size: .
J gene: TRBJ1-3
CDR3 protein: CASSSPGQGVGTIYF
CDR3 DNA: TGTGCCAGCAGTTCGCCGGGACAGGGGGTGGGCACCATATATTTT

D gene: TRBD1
V gene: TRBV27
clone size: .
J gene: TRBJ1-2
CDR3 protein: CASSLAGGDYGYTF
CDR3 DNA: TGTGCCAGCAGTTTAGCAGGGGGTGACTATGGCTACACCTTC

D gene: .
V gene: TRBV7-2
clone size: once
J gene: TRBJ2-2
CDR3 protein: CASSLWGEVTGELFF
CDR3 DNA: TGTGCCAGCAGCTTGTGGGGGGAGGTAACCGGGGAGCTGTTTTTT

D gene: .
V gene: TRBV6-5
clone size: many
J gene: TRBJ2-7
CDR3 protein: CASSHSPYEQYF
CDR3 DNA: TGTGCCAGCAGCCACAGCCCCTACGAGCAGTACTTC